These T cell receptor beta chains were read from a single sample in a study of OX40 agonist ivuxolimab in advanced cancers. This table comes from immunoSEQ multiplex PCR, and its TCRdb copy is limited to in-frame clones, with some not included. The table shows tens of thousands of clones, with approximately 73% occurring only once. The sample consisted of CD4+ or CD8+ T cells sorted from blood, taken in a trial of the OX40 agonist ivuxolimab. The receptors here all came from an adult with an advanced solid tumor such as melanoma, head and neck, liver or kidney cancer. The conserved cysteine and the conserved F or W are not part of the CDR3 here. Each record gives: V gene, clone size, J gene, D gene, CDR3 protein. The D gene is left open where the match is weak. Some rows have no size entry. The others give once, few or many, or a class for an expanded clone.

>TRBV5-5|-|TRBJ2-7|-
ASSGEMYEQY
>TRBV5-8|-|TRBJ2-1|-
ASSLVQNNEQF
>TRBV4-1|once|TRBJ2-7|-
ASSQVGSYEQY
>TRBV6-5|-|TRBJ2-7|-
ASSYSTGTYEQY
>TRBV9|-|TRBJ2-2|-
ASSPPTGQTGELF
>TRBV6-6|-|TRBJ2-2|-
ATRGTGELF
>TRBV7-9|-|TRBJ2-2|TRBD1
ASSFPRQGGGTGELF
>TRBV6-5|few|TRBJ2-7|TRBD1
ASSPGTGGLNEQY
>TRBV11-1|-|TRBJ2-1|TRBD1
ASSDHRGHSGDNEQF
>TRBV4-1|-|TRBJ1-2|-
ASSQDSLKGYT
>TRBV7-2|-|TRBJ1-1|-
ASSLSGATEAF
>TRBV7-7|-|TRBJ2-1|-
ASSPNEGGPLDEQF
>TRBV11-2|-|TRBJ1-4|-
ASSPRTKGGRLNEKLF
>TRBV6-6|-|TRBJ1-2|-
ASSYSNRENNYGYT
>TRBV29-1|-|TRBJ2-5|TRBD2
SVRTSGGTKTQY
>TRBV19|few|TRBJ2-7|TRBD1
ASSMGQSYYEQY
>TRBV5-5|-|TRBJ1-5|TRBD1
ASSFGQGNQPQH
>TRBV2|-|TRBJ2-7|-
ASRDAEPYEQY
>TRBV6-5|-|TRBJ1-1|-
ASSYLPFEGNTEAF
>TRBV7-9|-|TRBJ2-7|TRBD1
ASSPAGTGGWEQY
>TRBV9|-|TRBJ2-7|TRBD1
ASSVADRDEQY
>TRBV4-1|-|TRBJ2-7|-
ASSQDDMIRSYEQY
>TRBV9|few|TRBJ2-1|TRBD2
ASSVGGGGHYNEQF
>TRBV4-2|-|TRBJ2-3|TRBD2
ASSQTSGITDTQY
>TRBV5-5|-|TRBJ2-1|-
ASSLRFSLYNEQF
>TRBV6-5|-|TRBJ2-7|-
ASSFTGLTSYEQY
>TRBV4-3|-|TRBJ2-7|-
ASSQEGGSEQY
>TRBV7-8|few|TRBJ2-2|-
ASSLVVGGELF
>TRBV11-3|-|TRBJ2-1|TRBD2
ASSFERGLNEQF
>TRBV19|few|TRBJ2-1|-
ASSIVGLSYNEQF
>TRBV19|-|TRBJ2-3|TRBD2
ASSMGLAGDTQY
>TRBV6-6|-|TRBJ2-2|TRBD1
ASSPRGLDTGELF
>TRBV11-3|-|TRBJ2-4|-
ASSARTENIQY
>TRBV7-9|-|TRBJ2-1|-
ASSSTRGPYNEQF
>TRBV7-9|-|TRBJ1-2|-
ASSLGPRGYGYT
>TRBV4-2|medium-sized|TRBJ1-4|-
ASSQEDNEKLF
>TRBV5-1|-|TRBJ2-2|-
ASSLEVYTGELF
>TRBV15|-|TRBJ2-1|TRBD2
ATSRAPSGARGNEQF
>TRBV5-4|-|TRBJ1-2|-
ASSLNRFYGYT
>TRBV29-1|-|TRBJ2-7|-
SQEQTYEQY
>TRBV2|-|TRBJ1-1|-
ASSEWSGTEAF
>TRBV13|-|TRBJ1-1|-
ASSSLNQPGAF
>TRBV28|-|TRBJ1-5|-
ASTLGGGWTDRPQH
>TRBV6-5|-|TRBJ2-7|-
ASSFTGKEQY
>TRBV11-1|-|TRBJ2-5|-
ASSFTADFQETQY
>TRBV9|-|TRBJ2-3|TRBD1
ASSPATGVHADTQY
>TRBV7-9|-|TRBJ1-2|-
ASSSGTFEVYT
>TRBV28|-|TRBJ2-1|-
ASKKGYNEQF
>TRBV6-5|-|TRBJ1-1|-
ASSYFSNTEAF
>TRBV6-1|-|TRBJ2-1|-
ASSRAENEQF